This record looks at one T cell receptor beta chain sequence and its context. The target of this receptor is not known. Base qualities were left out, and no much larger clone turns up one base away. TCRbeta CDR3 regions were amplified from genomic DNA using the immunoSEQ Assay, a bias-controlled multiplex PCR. Processing in the source paper ran as follows. The number of nucleated cells in each sample was estimated by amplification of reference gene primers within the assay. To quantify the absolute abundance of each unique TCRbeta CDR3 rearrangement, sequence reads were collapsed and filtered. For each sample, productive Simpson clonality was calculated as the square root of Simpson's diversity index across productive rearrangements. In TCRdb, the immuneACCESS table is reduced to in-frame sequences with V and J assigned. These tables do not hold every clone; where another copy was compared, an unresolved V gene accounts for under half, and the others remain unexplained. The D gene and trimming were derived from the DNA, and the V and J assignments and clone size from that table. This sample comprises fewer than 300,000 clones, about 87% of them detected only once. The biggest ten clones account for roughly 1.6% of the sample.

These data are taken from a study of blood T cell repertoires in COVID-19 (dated by TCRdb to 2020 to 2021). Regarding the complete study: The collaborator samples originated in the United States, Italy and Spain and spanned the acute and convalescent phases of COVID-19. The prospective study material was composed of cDNA or gDNA derived from T cells, B-cell-depleted T cells, or PBMCs. HLA class I and class II types, where available, came from metadata supplied by the sample provider rather than from assay-based typing. Samples came from the ongoing ImmuneRACE study (first 160 participants) plus 1,254 subjects from 6 global collaborators. The dataset comprised deeply sampled blood TCRbeta repertoires from subjects exposed to, actively infected with, or recovered from COVID-19. A freely available public database, intended as a resource for researchers studying the immune response to SARS-CoV-2, is where the repertoires were released. A de-identified subject ID, COVID-19 status, age in years and sex were almost always included in the sample metadata.

Samples from volunteer blood donors who had recovered from COVID-19 were contributed by a second Seattle source. Each collaborating institution followed its own protocols to collect whole blood in K2EDTA tubes. For TCRbeta analysis, collaborator samples were shipped as frozen whole blood, as isolated PBMCs, or as DNA extracted from either sample type. Paper-wide results and their limitations: The quantity of clinical and demographic metadata differed by source and by participant and was supplied without curation.

Reading the germline V gene gives CDR1 SNHLY and CDR2 FYNNEI. V is cut back by 6 bases and J by 11 bases, with 6 bases in the junction unmatched. The cysteine opens and the phenylalanine closes a CDR3 of 12 amino acids. The CDR3 DNA has 36 bases and is translated from base 1. The sequence was collected from a woman between 40 and 50 years old who had recovered from COVID-19. The V gene is TRBV2 and the J gene is TRBJ1-4; 7 junctional bases match TRBD1. Sequences were obtained from peripheral blood. CDR3 sequence: CASRGDSYKLFF. The DNA sequence is as follows: TGTGCCAGCAGGGGGGACAGCTACAAACTGTTTTTT. The entire variable domain, with the stretches around the CDR3 drawn from the reference TRBV2 and TRBJ1-4 proteins, is EPEVTQTPSHQVTQMGQEVILRCVPISNHLYFYWYRQILGQKVEFLVSFYNNEISEKSEIFDDQFSVERPDGSNFTLKIRSTKLEDSAMYFCASRGDSYKLFFGSGTQLSVL.